The 27 T cell receptor beta chains below come from one sample, sequenced in a study of T cells in Graves' hyperthyroidism and ophthalmopathy. The TCR beta CDR3 regions underwent amplification using RNA transcripts as the source. TCR CDR3 regions were first amplified by RT-PCR with HTBI primers. MiXCR, run by TCRdb on the multiplex PCR reads, gives a single entry per CDR3 protein. The data show roughly 300,000 distinct CDR3 sequences, with roughly 13% seen just once and 20% to 25% held by the top ten. The sequenced material came from blood. Source of these receptors: a woman in her thirties with Graves' hyperthyroidism.

This clonotype occurred many times. The gene calls are TRBV12-3 or TRBV12-4 and TRBJ2-2; tentative D call: TRBD2 (5 bases). The CDR3 runs 11 residues. V shed 11 bases and J shed 8 bases, with 12 bases lying between them. The CDR3 reads CAGGRRGELFF. CDR3 DNA sequence: TGTGCCGGCGGGCGCAGGGGGGAGCTGTTTTTT.

This clonotype was seen repeatedly, ten times or more. The gene calls are TRBV20-1 and TRBJ2-3, with D unclear. Germline V gene sequence: CDR1 DFQATT, CDR2 SNEGSKA (reference sequence). The CDR3 sequence is 14 residues long. In DNA form, the CDR3 reads TGCAGCCTCCCGCGATCACTTAGCACAGATACGCAGTATTTT. Protein sequence: CSLPRSLSTDTQYF.

In this sample, this clonotype turned up a few times. The chain couples TRBV7-3 to TRBJ1-2, with D possibly matching TRBD1 (6 bases). This CDR3 comprises 13 residues. Trimming pared 5 bases from V and 6 bases from J, leaving 13 bases between. The V gene's germline CDR1 is SGHTA and CDR2 FQGTGA. CDR3 nucleotides: TGTGCCAGCAGCCCTACGACAGGAAATGGCTACACCTTC. Translation gives CASSPTTGNGYTF.

This clonotype was detected ten times or more. The V and J genes are TRBV11-1 and TRBJ1-1; D not certain. The CDR3 sequence is 11 residues long. In germline, CDR1 is SGHAT, CDR2 FQDESV (reference sequence). Trimming took off 4 bases at V and 4 bases at J, with 4 bases between the two ends. In nucleotides, the CDR3 is TGTGCCAGCAGCTGGGGCACTGAAGCTTTCTTT. Translating gives CASSWGTEAFF.

In its sample, this clonotype was seen many times. The V call is TRBV7-2, the J call TRBJ2-3; 9 bases are shared with TRBD2. Germline-derived CDR1 and CDR2 are SGHTA and FQGNSA. The CDR3 is 18 amino acids. The V gene end was trimmed by 1 base and the J gene end by 5 bases; junction bases not matched to a gene: 13. As DNA, the CDR3 is TGTGCCAGCAGCTTAGAGGAGCGTGGCGGGAGGGTCGAAGATACGCAGTATTTT. As protein: CASSLEERGGRVEDTQYF.

This clonotype was found a few times. The genes are TRBV11-2 and TRBJ1-1; D uncertain. The CDR3 covers 12 residues. The V gene's germline CDR1 is SGHAT and CDR2 FQNNGV. The V end lost 2 bases, the J end lost 9 bases, and 10 bases lay between the germline ends. CDR3 loop: CASSLLKSQAFF. The CDR3 nucleotides are TGTGCCAGCAGCTTACTAAAGTCTCAAGCTTTCTTT.

There are many counts of this clonotype. CDR3 residues: CASSLVGQGGEQYF. The CDR3 coding sequence is TGTGCCAGCAGTTTGGTCGGACAGGGGGGCGAGCAGTACTTC. The chain recombines TRBV12-3 or TRBV12-4 with TRBJ2-7, with 10 bases aligning to TRBD1. The CDR3 loop spans 14 amino acids. V shed 3 bases and J 6 bases; nucleotides not matched to a gene: 5.

This clonotype was detected ten times or more. V usage is TRBV28 and J usage is TRBJ2-2; D is ambiguous. Trimming stripped 4 bases from V and 4 bases from J, with 4 bases between. The CDR3 consists of 12 residues. The germline V gene has CDR1 MDHEN and CDR2 SYDVKM. In DNA form, the CDR3 reads TGTGCCAGCAGTTACATCACCGGGGAGCTGTTTTTT. Translating it yields CASSYITGELFF.

This clonotype was found a few times. A much bigger clone sits one base away, suggesting this may be a read error. The chain recombines TRBV20-1 with TRBJ2-7; 8 bases align to TRBD1. The V gene end was trimmed by 5 bases and the J gene end by 5 bases; junction bases not matched to a gene: 11. This CDR3 has 14 amino acids. The germline V gene has CDR1 DFQATT and CDR2 SNEGSKA (reference sequence). CDR3 region: CSAQDRESAHEQYF. CDR3 DNA: TGCAGTGCTCAGGACAGGGAAAGCGCCCACGAGCAGTACTTC.

Ten or more counts support this clonotype. The chain is built from TRBV28 and TRBJ1-1; 9 bases agree with TRBD1. CDR1 is MDHEN and CDR2 is SYDVKM in the germline V gene. V was clipped by 6 bases and J by 6 bases; unmatched bases: 5. CDR3 size: 13 residues. The CDR3 loop reads CASRGQGRPEAFF. CDR3 in DNA: TGTGCCAGCAGGGGACAGGGACGCCCTGAAGCTTTCTTT.

The chain joins TRBV20-1 to TRBJ2-7, with 10 bases lining up with TRBD2. J lost 6 bases, V lost 1 base, and 6 bases had no gene match. Germline-derived CDR1 and CDR2 are DFQATT and SNEGSKA (reference sequence). This CDR3 spans 14 amino acids. CDR3 amino acids: CSARAGSGRSEQYF. CDR3 bases: TGCAGTGCTAGAGCCGGTAGCGGGAGGAGCGAGCAGTACTTC.

This clonotype was picked up a small number of times. The rearrangement uses TRBV11-2 and TRBJ2-7; TRBD1 agrees at 7 bases. V shed 1 base and J 3 bases; nucleotides not matched to a gene: 6. The length of the CDR3 is 15 residues. Germline V gives CDR1 SGHAT, CDR2 FQNNGV. The DNA of the CDR3 is TGTGCCAGCAGCTTAGGTTGGACAGGTAACTACGAGCAGTACTTC. Its translation is CASSLGWTGNYEQYF.

The table lists this clonotype with many counts. The chain is built from TRBV11-2 and TRBJ2-7, with D perhaps matching TRBD1 (5 bases). CDR1 is SGHAT, CDR2 FQNNGV, per germline. The CDR3 contains 15 residues. Trimming left V 0 bases short and J 7 bases short, with 16 bases between. CDR3 bases: TGTGCCAGCAGCTTAGAAGGGGTGATCGTACGGGAGCAGTACTTC. Residues: CASSLEGVIVREQYF.

This chain joins TRBV18 and TRBJ1-1, with D uncertain. Germline V lookup: CDR1 KGHSH, CDR2 LQKENI. V lost 2 bases to trimming and J lost 6 bases, with 10 bases between them. The CDR3 covers 13 residues. Here the CDR3 reads CASSPGMGSEAFF. The CDR3 DNA reads TGTGCCAGCTCACCAGGAATGGGGTCTGAAGCTTTCTTT.

The table lists this clonotype with a few counts. The rearrangement links TRBV10-3 to TRBJ2-1, with 7 bases identical to TRBD1. Trimming at V came to 7 bases and at J to 4 bases, leaving 4 bases not matched to a gene. Germline-derived CDR1 and CDR2 are ENHRY and SYGVKD. This CDR3 is 13 amino acids long. Written as DNA, the CDR3 is TGTGCCATCACCGACAGGGCTTACAATGAGCAGTTCTTC. Protein product: CAITDRAYNEQFF.

This clonotype has a single count. V gene TRBV7-2 combines with J gene TRBJ1-2, with D possibly TRBD1 on 6 matching bases. Germline CDR1 and CDR2: SGHTA and FQGNSA. Trimming shortened V by 5 bases and J by 5 bases, and 21 bases separated the two germline ends. CDR3 length: 16 residues. The CDR3 region is CASSPTTGASLYGYTF. The CDR3 DNA follows: TGTGCCAGCAGCCCGACGACAGGTGCTTCCCTTTATGGCTACACCTTC.

This sequence joins TRBV28 and TRBJ1-2; D is unclear. The CDR3 has 12 residues. Between the trimmed V and J ends, which lost 8 bases and 0 bases, there was a span of 7 bases. Germline V lookup: CDR1 MDHEN, CDR2 SYDVKM. CDR3 protein: CASLPANYGYTF. For the CDR3, the DNA is TGTGCCAGCCTCCCCGCTAACTATGGCTACACCTTC.

This clonotype was observed a handful of times. This rearrangement joins TRBV7-8 to TRBJ2-5, with no clear D. Germline V gene lookup returns CDR1 SGHVS and CDR2 FQNEAQ. V was trimmed by 5 bases and J by 1 base, leaving 5 bases between them. The CDR3 loop spans 12 amino acids. CDR3: CASSKFQETQYF. CDR3 bases: TGTGCCAGCAGCAAATTCCAAGAGACCCAGTACTTC.

This clonotype was recorded at least ten times. This rearrangement joins TRBV28 to TRBJ2-7; D gene uncertain. The germline gives CDR1 MDHEN, CDR2 SYDVKM. V was pared by 6 bases and J by 0 bases, with 9 bases between. The CDR3 consists of 13 residues. The CDR3 sequence: CASREEPSYEQYF. The CDR3 nucleotides are TGTGCCAGCAGAGAGGAGCCCTCCTACGAGCAGTACTTC. Variable domain in full (rest from reference TRBV28 and TRBJ2-7): DVKVTQSSRYLVKRTGEKVFLECVQDMDHENMFWYRQDPGLGLRLIYFSYDVKMKEKGDIPEGYSVSREKKERFSLILESASTNQTSMYLCASREEPSYEQYFGPGTRLTVT.

The V call is TRBV12-3 or TRBV12-4, the J call TRBJ2-3; possibly TRBD1 for D (5 bases). The CDR3 has 16 residues. V was clipped by 6 bases and J by 5 bases, with 21 bases between them. CDR3 amino acids: CASSSQSQDAGDTQYF. The CDR3 DNA reads as TGTGCCAGCAGCTCCCAGTCACAGGACGCAGGAGATACGCAGTATTTT.

Ten or more counts support this clonotype. The gene calls are TRBV12-3 or TRBV12-4 and TRBJ1-2, with D perhaps TRBD1 (5 bases). The CDR3 runs to 12 residues. Trimming stripped 5 bases from V and 8 bases from J, with 12 bases between. The CDR3 spells CASSKGSTGYTF. The CDR3 DNA follows: TGTGCCAGCAGTAAGGGGTCTACAGGCTACACCTTC.

This clonotype has only a few counts. J is TRBJ2-7 and V is TRBV15; TRBD1 aligns across 7 bases. J was trimmed by 5 bases and V by 0 bases; bases with no gene match: 1. CDR1 is LNHNV and CDR2 is YYDKDF in the germline V gene (reference sequence). The CDR3 has 13 amino acids. DNA for the CDR3: TGTGCCACCAGCAGAGATGGACAGGACGAGCAGTACTTC. It encodes CATSRDGQDEQYF.

V usage is TRBV20-1 and J usage is TRBJ1-2; D gene unclear. Deletions cut 6 bases from V and 4 bases from J, with 15 bases between. The germline gives CDR1 DFQATT, CDR2 SNEGSKA (reference sequence). The CDR3 is made up of 13 amino acids. The CDR3 nucleotides read TGCAGTGCCGAGGCGGGTCGTGGCTATGGCTACACCTTC. Its translation is CSAEAGRGYGYTF.

In its sample, this clonotype was seen many times. The chain is built from TRBV9 and TRBJ2-1; D may be TRBD2 (6 bases). This CDR3 has 16 residues. CDR1 is SGDLS and CDR2 is YYNGEE in the germline V gene. V lost 3 bases, J lost 4 bases, and 17 bases lay in between. Here the CDR3 reads CASSAGGGTSYNEQFF. CDR3 nucleotide sequence: TGTGCCAGCAGCGCCGGTGGGGGGACTTCGTACAATGAGCAGTTCTTC. The full variable domain, its missing parts supplied by reference TRBV9 and TRBJ2-1, is DSGVTQTPKHLITATGQRVTLRCSPRSGDLSVYWYQQSLDQGLQFLIQYYNGEERAKGNILERFSAQQFPDLHSELNLSSLELGDSALYFCASSAGGGTSYNEQFFGPGTRLTVL.

This clonotype was seen repeatedly, ten times or more. The J gene is TRBJ1-6, the V gene TRBV28, with 11 positions matching TRBD1. Germline CDR1 and CDR2: MDHEN and SYDVKM. This CDR3 has 14 residues. Trimming took 10 bases from V and 9 from J; bases not matched to a gene: 8. The CDR3 sequence is CATNADRGRSPLHF. DNA for the CDR3: TGTGCCACAAATGCGGACAGGGGGCGTTCACCCCTCCACTTT.

This clonotype was observed a handful of times. The rearrangement uses TRBV19 and TRBJ2-1; 10 bases line up with TRBD2. The CDR3 has 16 amino acids. Germline CDR1 and CDR2: LNHDA and SQIVND (reference sequence). V lost 7 bases and J lost 7; bases outside the gene matches: 13. CDR3 sequence (DNA): TGTGCCAGTACCCCCGGGATAGCGGGAGGTCGAAATGAGCAGTTCTTC. Translating it yields CASTPGIAGGRNEQFF.

This sequence joins TRBV28 and TRBJ2-7, with D uncertain. The CDR3 is made up of 12 amino acids. V lost 8 bases and J lost 2, with 10 bases in between. Germline-derived CDR1 and CDR2 are MDHEN and SYDVKM. The CDR3 DNA is TGTGCCAGCCTTGGGCCTACCTACGAGCAGTACTTC. Protein: CASLGPTYEQYF. The full variable domain, completed using reference TRBV28 and TRBJ2-7, is DVKVTQSSRYLVKRTGEKVFLECVQDMDHENMFWYRQDPGLGLRLIYFSYDVKMKEKGDIPEGYSVSREKKERFSLILESASTNQTSMYLCASLGPTYEQYFGPGTRLTVT.